The rows below give T cell receptor beta chains drawn from one sample of a study of T cell changes during pregnancy in multiple sclerosis. The assay was immunoSEQ multiplex PCR, and TCRdb's table has in-frame clones only and misses some. In the table there are 35,000 to 45,000 clones, 90% of which are singletons. The sequencing used peripheral blood, collected in the third trimester of pregnancy. These receptor sequences come from a female donor in good health, enrolled as a control in a pregnancy study. The CDR3 runs from the conserved cysteine through the conserved F or W. A D gene is named only where the DNA matches it firmly. A row's size may be missing; if present it is once, few, many or a size class.

v_gene: TRBV2; j_gene: TRBJ2-7; d_gene: TRBD1; abundance: NA; len: 16; CDR3aa: CASSNPGQARSYEQYF; CDR3nt: TGTGCCAGCAGTAACCCGGGACAGGCCCGCTCCTACGAGCAGTACTTC
v_gene: TRBV27; j_gene: TRBJ2-6; d_gene: TRBD1; abundance: NA; len: 17; CDR3aa: CASSPSTGWTGANVLTF; CDR3nt: TGTGCCAGCAGCCCCTCGACAGGGTGGACTGGGGCCAACGTCCTGACTTTC
v_gene: TRBV5-4; j_gene: TRBJ2-3; d_gene: NA; abundance: NA; len: 13; CDR3aa: CASSLVSADTQYF; CDR3nt: TGTGCCAGCAGCTTGGTGTCCGCGGATACGCAGTATTTT
v_gene: TRBV4-1; j_gene: TRBJ2-3; d_gene: NA; abundance: once; len: 16; CDR3aa: CASSQIHLTSTDTQYF; CDR3nt: TGCGCCAGCAGCCAGATTCACCTTACTAGCACAGATACGCAGTATTTT
v_gene: TRBV6-5; j_gene: TRBJ1-1; d_gene: NA; abundance: NA; len: 12; CDR3aa: CASGRGGTEAFF; CDR3nt: TGTGCCAGCGGGAGGGGGGGGACTGAAGCTTTCTTT
v_gene: TRBV18; j_gene: TRBJ1-2; d_gene: NA; abundance: NA; len: 13; CDR3aa: CASSPGLSGGYTF; CDR3nt: TGTGCCAGCTCCCCCGGACTCTCGGGAGGCTACACCTTC
v_gene: TRBV30; j_gene: TRBJ2-1; d_gene: TRBD2; abundance: NA; len: 14; CDR3aa: CAWTQLAGLARQFF; CDR3nt: TGTGCCTGGACCCAACTAGCGGGGTTAGCTCGGCAGTTCTTC
v_gene: TRBV7-3; j_gene: TRBJ2-1; d_gene: TRBD2; abundance: NA; len: 16; CDR3aa: CASSRTPSGGNNEQFF; CDR3nt: TGTGCCAGCAGCCGTACCCCTAGCGGGGGCAACAATGAGCAGTTCTTC
v_gene: TRBV6-6; j_gene: TRBJ1-3; d_gene: TRBD1; abundance: NA; len: 16; CDR3aa: CASSLRGQAPGNTIYF; CDR3nt: TGTGCCAGCAGTCTCCGTGGACAGGCGCCTGGAAACACCATATATTTT
v_gene: TRBV28; j_gene: TRBJ2-2; d_gene: TRBD1; abundance: NA; len: 17; CDR3aa: CASTLLPGTGEIGELFF; CDR3nt: TGTGCCAGCACCTTATTACCCGGGACAGGGGAAATCGGGGAGCTGTTTTTT
v_gene: TRBV28; j_gene: TRBJ2-3; d_gene: NA; abundance: NA; len: 13; CDR3aa: CASSLTVPDTQYF; CDR3nt: TGTGCCAGCAGTTTAACAGTCCCAGATACGCAGTATTTT
v_gene: TRBV4-1; j_gene: TRBJ1-1; d_gene: TRBD1; abundance: NA; len: 15; CDR3aa: CASSPTGGFDTEAFF; CDR3nt: TGCGCCAGCAGCCCGACAGGGGGTTTTGACACTGAAGCTTTCTTT
v_gene: TRBV6-1; j_gene: TRBJ1-1; d_gene: TRBD1; abundance: medium-sized; len: 17; CDR3aa: CASSDGAGGGPNTEAFF; CDR3nt: TGTGCCAGCAGTGACGGTGCAGGGGGCGGCCCGAACACTGAAGCTTTCTTT
v_gene: TRBV27; j_gene: TRBJ2-7; d_gene: NA; abundance: NA; len: 14; CDR3aa: CASSLFRQGSEQYF; CDR3nt: TGTGCCAGCAGTTTATTTCGCCAGGGGTCCGAGCAGTACTTC
v_gene: TRBV9; j_gene: TRBJ1-1; d_gene: NA; abundance: NA; len: 15; CDR3aa: CASSTVGGVNTEAFF; CDR3nt: TGTGCCAGCAGCACAGTGGGGGGGGTGAACACTGAAGCTTTCTTT
v_gene: TRBV4-1; j_gene: TRBJ2-3; d_gene: TRBD1; abundance: NA; len: 15; CDR3aa: CASSQETGGADTQYF; CDR3nt: TGCGCCAGCAGCCAAGAGACAGGGGGCGCGGATACGCAGTATTTT
v_gene: TRBV4-1; j_gene: TRBJ1-6; d_gene: NA; abundance: NA; len: 12; CDR3aa: CASSLDSPPLHF; CDR3nt: TGCGCCAGCAGCCTAGACTCCCCACCCCTCCACTTT
v_gene: TRBV29-1; j_gene: TRBJ1-2; d_gene: TRBD1; abundance: NA; len: 14; CDR3aa: CSVETGGTNYGYTF; CDR3nt: TGCAGCGTTGAGACAGGGGGTACTAACTATGGCTACACCTTC
v_gene: TRBV5-1; j_gene: TRBJ2-4; d_gene: NA; abundance: NA; len: 16; CDR3aa: CASSLGAGVAKNIQYF; CDR3nt: TGCGCCAGCAGCTTGGGGGCAGGGGTAGCCAAAAACATTCAGTACTTC
v_gene: TRBV7-8; j_gene: TRBJ2-5; d_gene: NA; abundance: once; len: 15; CDR3aa: CASIEDSKYQETQYF; CDR3nt: TGTGCCAGCATAGAAGACAGTAAGTACCAAGAGACCCAGTACTTC
v_gene: TRBV2; j_gene: TRBJ1-6; d_gene: NA; abundance: few; len: 16; CDR3aa: CASSDHSLAYNSPLHF; CDR3nt: TGTGCCAGCAGTGACCACAGCCTGGCCTATAATTCACCCCTCCACTTT
v_gene: TRBV5-4; j_gene: TRBJ2-5; d_gene: TRBD1; abundance: NA; len: 15; CDR3aa: CASSGRTGVGETQYF; CDR3nt: TGTGCCAGCAGCGGAAGGACAGGGGTCGGCGAGACCCAGTACTTC
v_gene: TRBV27; j_gene: TRBJ2-6; d_gene: TRBD1; abundance: NA; len: 18; CDR3aa: CASSSGQGRPSGANVLTF; CDR3nt: TGTGCCAGCAGTTCAGGACAGGGCCGACCCTCTGGGGCCAACGTCCTGACTTTC
v_gene: TRBV6-4; j_gene: TRBJ2-5; d_gene: TRBD2; abundance: few; len: 15; CDR3aa: CASSEEAGGGETQYF; CDR3nt: TGTGCCAGCAGTGAAGAGGCGGGAGGCGGAGAGACCCAGTACTTC
v_gene: TRBV12-2; j_gene: TRBJ2-7; d_gene: NA; abundance: NA; len: 17; CDR3aa: CASRLKRSGQGAYEQYF; CDR3nt: TGTGCAAGTCGCTTAAAGAGGTCGGGACAGGGGGCCTACGAGCAGTACTTC
v_gene: TRBV28; j_gene: TRBJ2-3; d_gene: NA; abundance: NA; len: 14; CDR3aa: CASKPGTSTDTQYF; CDR3nt: TGTGCCAGCAAACCGGGAACTAGCACAGATACGCAGTATTTT
v_gene: TRBV11-2; j_gene: TRBJ2-5; d_gene: TRBD1; abundance: NA; len: 14; CDR3aa: CASSRDRLQETQYF; CDR3nt: TGTGCCAGCAGTCGGGACAGGCTTCAAGAGACCCAGTACTTC